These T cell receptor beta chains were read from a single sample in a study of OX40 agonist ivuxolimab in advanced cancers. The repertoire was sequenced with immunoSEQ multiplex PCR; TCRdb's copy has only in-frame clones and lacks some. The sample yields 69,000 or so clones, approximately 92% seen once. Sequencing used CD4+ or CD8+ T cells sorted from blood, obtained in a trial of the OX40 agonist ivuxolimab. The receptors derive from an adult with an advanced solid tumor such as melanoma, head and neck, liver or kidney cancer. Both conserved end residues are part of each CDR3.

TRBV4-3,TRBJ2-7,CASSQFYNRWTELSYEQYF
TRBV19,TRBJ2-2,CATKYGGFGELFF
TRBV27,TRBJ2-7,CASSLRVAPYEQYF
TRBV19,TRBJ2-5,CASGTPQTQYF
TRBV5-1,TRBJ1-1,CASSLSKGANTEAFF
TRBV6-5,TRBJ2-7,CASSYGRGYEQYF
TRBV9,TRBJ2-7,CASSPQPGEVKNEQYF
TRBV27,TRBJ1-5,CASSLLPPTIYSNQPQHF
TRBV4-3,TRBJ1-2,CASSQGFGDISGYTF
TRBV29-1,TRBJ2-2,CSVEGLADTGELFF
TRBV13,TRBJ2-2,CASSSIDRGTGELFF
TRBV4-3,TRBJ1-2,CASKPGTGGYYGYTF
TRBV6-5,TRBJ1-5,CASSLQGNQPQHF
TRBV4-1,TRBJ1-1,CASSQARVNTEAFF
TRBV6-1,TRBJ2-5,CASSEGTGEVETQYF
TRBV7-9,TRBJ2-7,CASSWGLAGSGPTYEQYF
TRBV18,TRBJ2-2,CASSDGRGQGPGELFF
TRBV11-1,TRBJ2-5,CASSPTDQETQYF
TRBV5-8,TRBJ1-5,CASSRTGLSNQPQHF
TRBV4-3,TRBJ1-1,CASSQGTGPKGTEAFF
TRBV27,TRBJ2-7,CATSDGYEQYF
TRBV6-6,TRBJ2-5,CASSPLSGGVETQYF
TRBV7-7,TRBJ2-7,CASSLGNHYEQYF
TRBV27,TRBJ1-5,CASSPLTGIAQPQHF
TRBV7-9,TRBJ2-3,CASSLSLAPLTDTQYF
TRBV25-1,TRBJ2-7,CASSGPGGYEQYF
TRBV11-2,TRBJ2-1,CASSLDLGGLYNEQFF
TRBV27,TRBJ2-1,CASSLQGNEQFF
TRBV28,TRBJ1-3,CASSYRGGRNTIYF
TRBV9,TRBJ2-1,CASSVGEHNEQFF
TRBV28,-,CASSLRGMGYEQYF
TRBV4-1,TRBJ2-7,CASSQAASNTYEQYF
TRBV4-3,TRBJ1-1,CASSQENTEAFF
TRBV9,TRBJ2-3,CASSKAGGTDTQYF
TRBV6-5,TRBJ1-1,CASSYFGGLNEAFF
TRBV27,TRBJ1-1,CASSLWSLGNTEAFF
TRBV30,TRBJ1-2,CAWRFQGGGYTF
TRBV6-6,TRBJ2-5,CASTLFLRTGEETQYF
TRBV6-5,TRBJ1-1,CASSYSGVSTEAFF
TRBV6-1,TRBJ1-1,CASSEGRLNTEAFF
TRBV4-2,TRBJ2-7,CASSQGNSGIHEQYF
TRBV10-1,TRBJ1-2,CASDPGILYHGYTF
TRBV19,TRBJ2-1,CASSIGGDYNEQFF
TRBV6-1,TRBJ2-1,CASSEGGGAYNEQFF
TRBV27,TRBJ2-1,CASSLSPYNEQFF
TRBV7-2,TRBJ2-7,CASSLGGVEQYF
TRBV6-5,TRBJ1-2,CASSYQGAGGYTF
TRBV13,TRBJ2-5,CASSSAEELAGVEETQYF
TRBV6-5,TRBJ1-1,CASSPTWGSVTEAFF
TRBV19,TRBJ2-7,CASSLTGGASYEQYF
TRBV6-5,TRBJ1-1,CASSRNTDTEAFF
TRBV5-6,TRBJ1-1,CASSFLSPNTEAFF
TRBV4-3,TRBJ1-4,CASSQDRDSISEKLFF
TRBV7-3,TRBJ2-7,CASSLTGSSEQYF
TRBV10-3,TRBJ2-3,CAISESGGASTDTQYF